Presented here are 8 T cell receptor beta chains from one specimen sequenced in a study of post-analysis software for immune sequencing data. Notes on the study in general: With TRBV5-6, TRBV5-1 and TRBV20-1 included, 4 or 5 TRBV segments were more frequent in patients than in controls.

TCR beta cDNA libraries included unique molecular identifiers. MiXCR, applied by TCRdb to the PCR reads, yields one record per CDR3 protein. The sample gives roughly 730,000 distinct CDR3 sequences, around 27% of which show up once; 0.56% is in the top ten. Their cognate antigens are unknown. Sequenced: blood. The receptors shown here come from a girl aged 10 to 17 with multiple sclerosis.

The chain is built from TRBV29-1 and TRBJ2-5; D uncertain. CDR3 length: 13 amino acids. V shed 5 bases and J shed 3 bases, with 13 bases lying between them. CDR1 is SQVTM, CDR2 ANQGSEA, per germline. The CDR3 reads CSVLQVSKETQYF. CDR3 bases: TGCAGCGTTCTTCAGGTCAGCAAAGAGACCCAGTACTTC.

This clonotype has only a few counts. The CDR3 nucleotides are TGTGCCACCAGTGATTTGGCTGGGGGCGGTAGCGCAGATACGCAGTATTTT. It translates to CATSDLAGGGSADTQYF. The chain is built from TRBV24-1 and TRBJ2-3; possible D gene TRBD1, 6 bases. V was pared by 0 bases and J by 4 bases, with 16 bases between. The CDR3 has 17 amino acids. Germline V lookup: CDR1 KGHDR, CDR2 SFDVKD.

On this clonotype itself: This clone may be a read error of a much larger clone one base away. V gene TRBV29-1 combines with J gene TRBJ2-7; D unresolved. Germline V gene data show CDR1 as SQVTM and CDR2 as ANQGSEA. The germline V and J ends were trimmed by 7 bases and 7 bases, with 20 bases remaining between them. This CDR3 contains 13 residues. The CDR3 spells CSGGGDGTHEQYF. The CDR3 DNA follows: TGCAGCGGGGGTGGAGACGGAACTCATGAGCAGTACTTC.

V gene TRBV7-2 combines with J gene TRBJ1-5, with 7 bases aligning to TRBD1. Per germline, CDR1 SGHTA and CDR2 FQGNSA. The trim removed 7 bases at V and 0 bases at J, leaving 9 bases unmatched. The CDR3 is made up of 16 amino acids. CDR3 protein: CASKYTGAHSNQPQHF. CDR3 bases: TGTGCCAGCAAGTATACAGGGGCACATAGCAATCAGCCCCAGCATTTT.

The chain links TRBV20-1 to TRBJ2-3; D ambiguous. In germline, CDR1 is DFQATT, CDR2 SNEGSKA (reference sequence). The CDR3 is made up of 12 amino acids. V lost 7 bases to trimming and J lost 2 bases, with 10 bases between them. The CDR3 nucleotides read TGCAGTGTCGCAGTTAACACAGATACGCAGTATTTT. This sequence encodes CSVAVNTDTQYF.

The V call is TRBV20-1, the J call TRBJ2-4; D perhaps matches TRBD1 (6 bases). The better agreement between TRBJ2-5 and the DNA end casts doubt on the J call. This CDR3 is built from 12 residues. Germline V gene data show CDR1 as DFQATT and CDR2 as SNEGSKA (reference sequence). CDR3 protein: CSAEIRGETQYF. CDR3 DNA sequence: TGCAGTGCTGAAATTAGGGGGGAGACCCAGTACTTC.

The CDR3 here is CASSLGTSGRDTQYF. As DNA, the CDR3 is TGTGCCAGCAGCTTGGGGACTAGCGGGCGAGATACGCAGTATTTT. The chain combines TRBV7-8 with TRBJ2-3; 12 positions agree with TRBD2. Germline lookup yields CDR1 SGHVS and CDR2 FQNEAQ. The CDR3 covers 15 residues. With 3 bases clipped from V and 5 bases from J, the junction kept 3 bases outside the gene matches.

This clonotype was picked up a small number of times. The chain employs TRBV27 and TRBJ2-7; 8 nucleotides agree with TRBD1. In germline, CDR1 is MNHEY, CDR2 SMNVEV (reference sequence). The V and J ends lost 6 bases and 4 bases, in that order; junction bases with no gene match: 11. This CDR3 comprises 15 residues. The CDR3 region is CASSPTRGRMYEQYF. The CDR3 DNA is TGTGCCAGCAGCCCCACCAGGGGGCGGATGTACGAGCAGTACTTC.